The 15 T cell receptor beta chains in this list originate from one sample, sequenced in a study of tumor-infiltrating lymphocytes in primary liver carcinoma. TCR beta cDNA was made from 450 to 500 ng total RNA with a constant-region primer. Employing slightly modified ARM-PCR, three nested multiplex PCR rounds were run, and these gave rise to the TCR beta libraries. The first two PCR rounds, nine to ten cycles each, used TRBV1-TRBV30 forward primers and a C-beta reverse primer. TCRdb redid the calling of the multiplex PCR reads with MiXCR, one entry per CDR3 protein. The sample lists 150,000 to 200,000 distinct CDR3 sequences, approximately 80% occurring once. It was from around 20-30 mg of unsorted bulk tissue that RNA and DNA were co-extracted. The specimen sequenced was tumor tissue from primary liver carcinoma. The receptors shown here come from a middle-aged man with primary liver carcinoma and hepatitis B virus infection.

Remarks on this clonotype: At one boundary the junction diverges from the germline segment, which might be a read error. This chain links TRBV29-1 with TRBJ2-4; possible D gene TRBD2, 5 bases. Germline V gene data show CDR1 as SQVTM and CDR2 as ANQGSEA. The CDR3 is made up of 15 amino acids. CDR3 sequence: CSVGKVVLAKNIRYF. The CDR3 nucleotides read TGTAGCGTTGGAAAGGTGGTTCTAGCCAAAAACATTCGGTACTTC. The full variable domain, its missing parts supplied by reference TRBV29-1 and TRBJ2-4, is SAVISQKPSRDICQRGTSLTIQCQVDSQVTMMFWYRQQPGQSLTLIATANQGSEATYESGFVIDKFPISRPNLTFSTLTVSNMSPEDSSIYLCSVGKVVLAKNIRYFGAGTRLSVL.

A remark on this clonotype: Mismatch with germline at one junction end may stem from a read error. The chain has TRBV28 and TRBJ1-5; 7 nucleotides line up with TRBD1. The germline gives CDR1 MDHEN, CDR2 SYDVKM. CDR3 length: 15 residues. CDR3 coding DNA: TGTGCCAGCAGGCTGGACAGGTATAGGAATCAACCCCAGCATTTT. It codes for CASRLDRYRNQPQHF.

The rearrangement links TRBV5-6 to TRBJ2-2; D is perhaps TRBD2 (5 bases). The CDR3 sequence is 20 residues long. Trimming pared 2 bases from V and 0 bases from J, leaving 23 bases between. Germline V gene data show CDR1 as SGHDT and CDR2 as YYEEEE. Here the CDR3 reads CASSLVISDGNHTNTGELFF. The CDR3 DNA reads TGTGCCAGCAGCTTAGTAATCAGTGACGGGAACCATACGAACACCGGGGAGCTGTTTTTT.

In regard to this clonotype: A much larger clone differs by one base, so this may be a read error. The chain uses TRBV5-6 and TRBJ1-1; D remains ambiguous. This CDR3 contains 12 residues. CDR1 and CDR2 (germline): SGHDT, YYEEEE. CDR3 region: CVSSLVNGEAFF. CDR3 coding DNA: TGTGTCAGCAGCTTGGTGAACGGAGAAGCTTTCTTT. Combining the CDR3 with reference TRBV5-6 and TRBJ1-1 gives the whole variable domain DAGVTQSPTHLIKTRGQQVTLRCSPKSGHDTVSWYQQALGQGPQFIFQYYEEEERQRGNFPDRFSGHQFPNYSSELNVNALLLGDSALYLCVSSLVNGEAFFGQGTRLTVV.

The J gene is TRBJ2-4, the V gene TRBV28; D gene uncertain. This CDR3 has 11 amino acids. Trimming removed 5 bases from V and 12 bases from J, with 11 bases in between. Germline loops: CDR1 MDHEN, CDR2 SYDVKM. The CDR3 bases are TGTGCCAGCAGTCCGGTACTTAGTCAGTACTTC. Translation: CASSPVLSQYF.

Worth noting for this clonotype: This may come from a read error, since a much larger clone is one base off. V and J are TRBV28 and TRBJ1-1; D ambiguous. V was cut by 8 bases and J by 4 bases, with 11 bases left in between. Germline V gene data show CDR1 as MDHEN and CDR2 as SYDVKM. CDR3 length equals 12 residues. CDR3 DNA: TGTGCCAGCGGGCGGATGAGCACTGAAGCTTTCTTT. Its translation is CASGRMSTEAFF.

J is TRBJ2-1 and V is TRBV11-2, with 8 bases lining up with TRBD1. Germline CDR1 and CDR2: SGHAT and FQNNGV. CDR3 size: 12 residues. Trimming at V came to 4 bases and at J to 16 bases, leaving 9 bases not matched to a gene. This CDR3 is CASSYATGENFF. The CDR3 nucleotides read TGTGCCAGCAGCTACGCGACAGGGGAAAATTTCTTC.

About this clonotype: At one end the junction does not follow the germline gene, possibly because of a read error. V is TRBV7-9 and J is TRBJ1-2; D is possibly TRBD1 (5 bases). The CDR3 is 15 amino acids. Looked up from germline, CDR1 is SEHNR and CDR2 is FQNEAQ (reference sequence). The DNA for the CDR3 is TGTGCCAGCACACTTATAGAGGGGTTAAACTATGCCTACACCTTC. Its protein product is CASTLIEGLNYAYTF.

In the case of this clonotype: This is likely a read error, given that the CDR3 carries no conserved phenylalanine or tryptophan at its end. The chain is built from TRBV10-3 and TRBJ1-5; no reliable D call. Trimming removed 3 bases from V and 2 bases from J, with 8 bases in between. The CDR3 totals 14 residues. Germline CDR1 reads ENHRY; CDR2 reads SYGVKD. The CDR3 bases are TGTGCCATCAGTGACACTTGGTGCAATCAGCCCCAGCATTCA. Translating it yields CAISDTWCNQPQHS.

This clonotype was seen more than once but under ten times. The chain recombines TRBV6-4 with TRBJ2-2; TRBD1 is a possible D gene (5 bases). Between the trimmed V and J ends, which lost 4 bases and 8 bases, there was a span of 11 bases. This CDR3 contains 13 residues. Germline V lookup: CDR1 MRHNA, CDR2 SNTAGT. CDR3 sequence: CASSVKGAGELFF. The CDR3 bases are TGTGCCAGCAGTGTGAAAGGGGCAGGGGAGCTGTTTTTT.

The CDR3 sequence: CANGESGSMADTQYF. The CDR3 coding sequence is TGTGCTAATGGGGAAAGCGGGAGTATGGCAGATACGCAGTATTTT. The chain joins TRBV12-5 to TRBJ2-3; 8 bases match TRBD2. V dropped 10 bases and J dropped 4; count of bases not matched to a gene: 13. Germline V gives CDR1 LGHNT, CDR2 FRNRAP. The CDR3 spans 15 residues.

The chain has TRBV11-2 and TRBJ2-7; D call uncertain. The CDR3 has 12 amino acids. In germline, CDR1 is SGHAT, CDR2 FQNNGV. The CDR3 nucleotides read TGTACCATCAGCTTAGCTGTCGGCGAGCAGTACTTC. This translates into CTISLAVGEQYF.

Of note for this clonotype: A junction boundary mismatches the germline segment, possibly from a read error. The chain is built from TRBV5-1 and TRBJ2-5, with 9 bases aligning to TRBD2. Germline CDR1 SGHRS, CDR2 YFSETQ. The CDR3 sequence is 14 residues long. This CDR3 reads CASRSGRFQETQHF. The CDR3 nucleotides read TGTGCCAGCAGGAGCGGGAGGTTTCAAGAGACCCAGCACTTC. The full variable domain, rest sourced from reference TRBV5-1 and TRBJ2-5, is KAGVTQTPRYLIKTRGQQVTLSCSPISGHRSVSWYQQTPGQGLQFLFEYFSETQRNKGNFPGRFSGRQFSNSRSEMNVSTLELGDSALYLCASRSGRFQETQHFGPGTRLLVL.

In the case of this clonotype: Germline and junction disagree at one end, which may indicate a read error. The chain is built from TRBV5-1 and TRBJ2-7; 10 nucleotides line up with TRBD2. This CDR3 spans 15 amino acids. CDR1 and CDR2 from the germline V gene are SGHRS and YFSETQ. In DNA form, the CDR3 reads TGCGCCAGCAGCCCTGGACTAGCGGAAGTCAACGAGCACTACTTC. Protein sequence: CASSPGLAEVNEHYF.

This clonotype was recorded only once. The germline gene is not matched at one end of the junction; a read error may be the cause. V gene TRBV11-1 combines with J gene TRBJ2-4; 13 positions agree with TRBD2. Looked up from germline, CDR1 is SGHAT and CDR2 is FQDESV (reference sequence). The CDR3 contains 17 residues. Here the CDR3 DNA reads TGTGCCAACAGCTTTCCCGGGACTAGCGGGACCAATAACTTTAAGTACTTC. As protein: CANSFPGTSGTNNFKYF. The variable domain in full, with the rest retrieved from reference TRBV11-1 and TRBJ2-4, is EAEVAQSPRYKITEKSQAVAFWCDPISGHATLYWYRQILGQGPELLVQFQDESVVDDSQLPKDRFSAERLKGVDSTLKIQPAELGDSAMYLCANSFPGTSGTNNFKYFGAGTRLSVL.